Listed below are T cell receptor beta chains from one sample, sequenced in a study of type 1 regulatory T cells. Their recognized antigens are unknown. TCRdb processed the reads anew with MiXCR; each CDR3 protein has one entry. The sample has around 62,000 distinct CDR3 sequences, around 63% seen once. Sequencing was done on a sample of cultured T cells, either the whole culture or a sorted T cell fraction (not recorded which). These receptors originate from a human donor in good health. The CDR3 runs from the conserved cysteine through the conserved F or W. Each record gives: D gene, J gene, clone size, V gene, CDR3 protein, CDR3 DNA. D genes are given only for firm matches. The listing skips clone size in some rows; elsewhere it reads once, few, many or a size class.

D: TRBD1
J: TRBJ1-5
size: NA
V: TRBV18
CDR3: CASSPDRGNQPQHF
DNA: TGTGCCAGCTCACCGGACAGGGGGAACCAGCCCCAGCATTTT

D: NA
J: TRBJ2-4
size: NA
V: TRBV10-2
CDR3: CASSGEGRAKNIQYF
DNA: TGCGCCAGCAGTGGAGAAGGGCGGGCCAAAAACATTCAGTACTTC

D: TRBD2
J: TRBJ2-3
size: NA
V: TRBV7-2
CDR3: CASSFLAGGSTDTQYF
DNA: TGTGCCAGCAGCTTCCTAGCGGGAGGTAGCACAGATACGCAGTATTTT

D: NA
J: TRBJ1-1
size: NA
V: TRBV7-2
CDR3: CASTKLGGLAFF
DNA: TGTGCCAGCACCAAACTCGGGGGGTTGGCTTTCTTT

D: NA
J: TRBJ2-6
size: NA
V: TRBV4-3
CDR3: CASSREDAGANVLTF
DNA: TGCGCCAGCAGCCGGGAGGATGCTGGGGCCAACGTCCTGACTTTC

D: NA
J: TRBJ2-1
size: NA
V: TRBV11-2
CDR3: CASSLEGLFGNEQFF
DNA: TGTGCCAGCAGCTTAGAGGGGCTGTTCGGAAATGAGCAGTTCTTC

D: TRBD1
J: TRBJ2-7
size: few
V: TRBV6-5
CDR3: CASSYVTGSVNEQYF
DNA: TGTGCCAGCAGTTACGTGACAGGGAGTGTAAACGAGCAGTACTTC

D: TRBD1
J: TRBJ1-2
size: NA
V: TRBV7-9
CDR3: CASSLVQGEDGYTF
DNA: TGTGCCAGCAGCTTAGTGCAGGGGGAGGATGGCTACACCTTC

D: NA
J: TRBJ1-6
size: few
V: TRBV5-6
CDR3: CASSWSLQERRNSPLHF
DNA: TGTGCCAGCAGCTGGTCCTTACAGGAGAGGAGGAATTCACCCCTCCACTTT

D: NA
J: TRBJ2-5
size: NA
V: TRBV28
CDR3: CASSPLGVAGRQETQYF
DNA: TGTGCCAGCAGTCCCTTGGGTGTTGCGGGCCGCCAAGAGACCCAGTACTTC

D: TRBD1
J: TRBJ2-5
size: NA
V: TRBV6-5
CDR3: CASSRDRDNRETQYF
DNA: TGTGCCAGCAGCCGGGACAGGGATAACAGGGAGACCCAGTACTTC

D: TRBD1
J: TRBJ2-7
size: many
V: TRBV24-1
CDR3: CATSDPPDRVYEQYF
DNA: TGTGCCACCAGTGACCCCCCGGACAGGGTCTACGAGCAGTACTTC

D: TRBD2
J: TRBJ2-1
size: NA
V: TRBV6-5
CDR3: CASSSRAGGWNEQFF
DNA: TGTGCCAGCAGTTCTCGAGCGGGAGGGTGGAATGAGCAGTTCTTC

D: TRBD2
J: TRBJ2-2
size: NA
V: TRBV20-1
CDR3: CSARDAAGAEAGELFF
DNA: TGCAGTGCTAGGGATGCAGCGGGAGCCGAAGCCGGGGAGCTGTTTTTT

D: TRBD2
J: TRBJ2-2
size: once
V: TRBV4-3
CDR3: CASSHTSGSEGGELFF
DNA: TGCGCCAGCAGCCACACTAGCGGGAGTGAAGGCGGGGAGCTGTTTTTT

D: TRBD1
J: TRBJ2-5
size: few
V: TRBV10-3
CDR3: CAISESDREQETQYF
DNA: TGTGCCATCAGTGAGTCAGACAGGGAACAAGAGACCCAGTACTTC

D: TRBD2
J: TRBJ2-1
size: few
V: TRBV19
CDR3: CASSKLAGGGEQFF
DNA: TGTGCCAGTAGTAAACTAGCGGGAGGAGGAGAGCAGTTCTTC

D: NA
J: TRBJ2-2
size: NA
V: TRBV5-1
CDR3: CASSLGPTSVNTGELFF
DNA: TGCGCCAGCAGCTTGGGTCCGACCAGCGTTAACACCGGGGAGCTGTTTTTT

D: NA
J: TRBJ2-7
size: once
V: TRBV7-9
CDR3: CASSLTGYEQYF
DNA: TGTGCCAGCAGCTTAACGGGCTACGAGCAGTACTTC

D: NA
J: TRBJ2-1
size: NA
V: TRBV7-2
CDR3: CASSFEGLGDEQFF
DNA: TGTGCCAGCAGCTTCGAGGGTTTAGGAGATGAGCAGTTCTTC

D: TRBD1
J: TRBJ2-2
size: few
V: TRBV30
CDR3: CAWSVQGYTGELFF
DNA: TGTGCCTGGAGTGTACAGGGGTACACCGGGGAGCTGTTTTTT

D: NA
J: TRBJ2-3
size: NA
V: TRBV20-1
CDR3: CSAPGLPGWDTQYF
DNA: TGCAGTGCCCCGGGACTTCCCGGGTGGGATACGCAGTATTTT

D: NA
J: TRBJ1-2
size: NA
V: TRBV29-1
CDR3: CSVAGQNYGYTF
DNA: TGCAGCGTTGCGGGGCAGAACTATGGCTACACCTTC

D: NA
J: TRBJ2-3
size: few
V: TRBV11-2
CDR3: CASSLTFPSTDTQYF
DNA: TGTGCCAGCAGCTTAACGTTCCCTAGCACAGATACGCAGTATTTT

D: NA
J: TRBJ2-7
size: NA
V: TRBV11-2
CDR3: CASSDPGGYEQYF
DNA: TGTGCCAGCAGCGACCCAGGGGGGTACGAGCAGTACTTC

D: TRBD2
J: TRBJ2-7
size: NA
V: TRBV27
CDR3: CASRTGTSGSYEQYF
DNA: TGTGCCAGCAGGACCGGGACTAGCGGGTCTTACGAGCAGTACTTC

D: NA
J: TRBJ2-2
size: NA
V: TRBV20-1
CDR3: CSAREPRAGELFF
DNA: TGCAGTGCTAGAGAGCCTAGGGCCGGGGAGCTGTTTTTT

D: TRBD2
J: TRBJ2-5
size: once
V: TRBV4-3
CDR3: CASSQLIAGETQYF
DNA: TGCGCCAGCAGCCAACTTATAGCGGGGGAGACCCAGTACTTC

D: NA
J: TRBJ1-1
size: NA
V: TRBV4-2
CDR3: CASSQASGRMLWAFF
DNA: TGTGCCAGCAGCCAAGCTTCTGGCAGGATGCTTTGGGCTTTCTTT

D: NA
J: TRBJ1-5
size: NA
V: TRBV24-1
CDR3: CATSDRTVGQPQHF
DNA: TGTGCCACCAGTGATAGAACGGTGGGTCAGCCCCAGCATTTT